The rows below give T cell receptor beta chains drawn from one sample of a study of blood T cell repertoires in COVID-19. TCRdb's table, derived via immunoSEQ multiplex PCR, lists solely in-frame clones and lacks some. Of 350,000 or so clones in the sample, around 89% were seen once. The specimen was peripheral blood. All receptors come from a woman in her 30s with COVID-19, enrolled during active disease. The CDR3 runs from the conserved cysteine through the conserved F or W. The D gene is left open where the match is weak. The listing skips clone size in some rows; elsewhere it reads once, few, many or a size class.

TGTGCCAGCAGCGCCACCAACAGGGGCGGCTACACCTTC,CASSATNRGGYTF,TRBD1,TRBV9,TRBJ1-2,13,-
TGTGCCAGCAGTTTAGGGACAGGGGGAGCAACTAACTATGGCTACACCTTC,CASSLGTGGATNYGYTF,TRBD1,TRBV27,TRBJ1-2,17,-
TGTGCCAGCAGTTACTCAGGAGGGAACACTGAAGCTTTCTTT,CASSYSGGNTEAFF,-,TRBV6-5,TRBJ1-1,14,-
TGTGCCAGTAGTATCCGAAGCGGGTACAATGAGCAGTTCTTC,CASSIRSGYNEQFF,-,TRBV19,TRBJ2-1,14,-
TGTGCCAGCTCACTAAACGCTAGGGGGCCTGATAATTCACCCCTCCACTTT,CASSLNARGPDNSPLHF,TRBD1,TRBV18,TRBJ1-6,17,-
TGTGCCAGCAGCTTGGTCCGGGGGGTAAATTCACCCCTCCACTTT,CASSLVRGVNSPLHF,-,TRBV5-5,TRBJ1-6,15,-
TGTGCCAGCAGCAGGACAGTCGGGTTTCAGCCCCAGCATTTT,CASSRTVGFQPQHF,-,TRBV28,TRBJ1-5,14,-
TGTGCCAGCAGCTTTACAGGGGGACCAGATATGAATGAGCAGTTCTTC,CASSFTGGPDMNEQFF,TRBD1,TRBV7-6,TRBJ2-1,16,-
TGTGCCAGCTGCCGGAGTCTAAACTACAATGAGCAGTTCTTC,CASCRSLNYNEQFF,-,TRBV5-6,TRBJ2-1,14,-
TGTGCCAGCAGCACACAGGGGGCGCGGGGTGAGCAGTTCTTC,CASSTQGARGEQFF,TRBD1,TRBV13,TRBJ2-1,14,-
TGTGCCAGCAGCTTAGATCGCCCCGAGCGGGGCTTTCGCTCCTACGAGCAGTACTTC,CASSLDRPERGFRSYEQYF,TRBD2,TRBV11-3,TRBJ2-7,19,-
TGTGCCAGCAGTTACCTCCCCGGGTCCTACGAGCAGTACTTC,CASSYLPGSYEQYF,-,TRBV6-2/TRBV6-3,TRBJ2-7,14,-
TGTGCCAACCCGGACAGGGGGAATGAAAAACTGTTTTTT,CANPDRGNEKLFF,TRBD1,TRBV6-5,TRBJ1-4,13,-
TGTGCCAGCAGCCCCAGGAGGAATCAGCCCCAGCATTTT,CASSPRRNQPQHF,-,TRBV7-2,TRBJ1-5,13,-
TGCAGCGTTGAAATGGAGGCTAACTATGGCTACACCTTC,CSVEMEANYGYTF,-,TRBV29-1,TRBJ1-2,13,once
TGTGCCAGCAGCAACCTACCGGGCGGGGGCAATCAGCCCCAGCATTTT,CASSNLPGGGNQPQHF,-,TRBV6-6,TRBJ1-5,16,-
TGCGCCAGCAGCTTGGAAACAGGGAGCTATGGCTACACCTTC,CASSLETGSYGYTF,-,TRBV5-1,TRBJ1-2,14,few
TGTGCCAGCAGCTTAGGGACACGCTATGGCTACACCTTC,CASSLGTRYGYTF,-,TRBV5-8,TRBJ1-2,13,-
TGTGCCACCTCGGGGGGGCAAAAGACCCAGTACTTC,CATSGGQKTQYF,TRBD2,TRBV27,TRBJ2-5,12,-